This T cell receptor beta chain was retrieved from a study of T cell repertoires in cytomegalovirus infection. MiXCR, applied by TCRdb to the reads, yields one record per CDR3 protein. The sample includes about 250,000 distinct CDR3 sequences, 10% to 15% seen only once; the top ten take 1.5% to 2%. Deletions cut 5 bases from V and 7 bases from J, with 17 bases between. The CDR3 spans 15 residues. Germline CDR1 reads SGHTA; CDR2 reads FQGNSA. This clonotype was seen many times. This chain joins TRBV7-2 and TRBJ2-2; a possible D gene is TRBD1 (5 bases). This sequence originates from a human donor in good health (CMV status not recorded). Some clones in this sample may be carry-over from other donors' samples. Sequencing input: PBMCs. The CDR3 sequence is CASSDKGSYGGELFF. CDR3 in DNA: TGTGCCAGCAGCGACAAGGGGTCTTATGGCGGGGAGCTGTTTTTT.